These 18 T cell receptor beta chains originate from one sample sequenced in a study of chemoradiotherapy in HPV16-positive cancers. The table came from immunoSEQ multiplex PCR; TCRdb's copy has only in-frame clones and leaves some out. The table shows roughly 70,000 clones, with about nine tenths occurring only once. The sample here was blood, taken from a patient who underwent chemoradiotherapy. These receptor sequences come from a human donor with HPV-associated anogenital cancer.

The chain carries TRBV5-1 and TRBJ2-3; a possible D gene is TRBD1 (6 bases). V was trimmed by 2 bases and J by 4 bases, leaving 17 bases between them. The CDR3 sequence is 16 residues long. Germline assignment: CDR1 SGHRS and CDR2 YFSETQ. CDR3 DNA: TGCGCCAGCAGCTTAGAGAACAGGGAAGGGGCAGATACGCAGTATTTT. It encodes CASSLENREGADTQYF.

The chain uses TRBV11-2 and TRBJ1-2, with D unclear. V was pared by 7 bases and J by 4 bases, with 22 bases between. The CDR3 is 16 residues long. Germline CDR1 SGHAT, CDR2 FQNNGV. The CDR3 sequence is CASIPNVGRGTYGYTF. CDR3 coding DNA: TGTGCCAGCATACCGAACGTCGGCCGGGGAACCTATGGCTACACCTTC.

The chain combines TRBV10-3 with TRBJ2-1, with D possibly matching TRBD1 (5 bases). The CDR3 spans 14 residues. Trimming took off 10 bases at V and 10 bases at J, with 23 bases between the two ends. Germline lookup yields CDR1 ENHRY and CDR2 SYGVKD. The CDR3 protein is CATFGESQGREQFF. The CDR3 DNA reads as TGTGCCACGTTTGGCGAGTCCCAGGGAAGGGAGCAGTTCTTC.

The chain employs TRBV4-2 and TRBJ1-3, with D perhaps TRBD1 (5 bases). Germline-derived CDR1 and CDR2 are LGHNA and YNFKEQ. This CDR3 contains 15 residues. The V and J ends lost 2 bases and 3 bases respectively, with 11 bases between them. The CDR3 region has the DNA TGTGCCAGCAGCCAACCAGGGAAAGATGGAAACACCATATATTTT. As protein: CASSQPGKDGNTIYF.

J is TRBJ1-2 and V is TRBV28, with 8 nucleotides matching TRBD1. Germline-derived CDR1 and CDR2 are MDHEN and SYDVKM. Germline trimming cut 5 bases from V and 7 bases from J; bases unmatched to any gene: 6. The CDR3 length is 13 residues. CDR3 coding DNA: TGTGCCAGCAGTCTGGGACAGGCAACTGGCTACACCTTC. Translation gives CASSLGQATGYTF.

The chain recombines TRBV27 with TRBJ1-5, with a tentative D call TRBD1 (5 bases). V dropped 6 bases and J dropped 5 bases, with 20 bases sitting between them. The CDR3 runs 16 residues. Germline CDR1 MNHEY, CDR2 SMNVEV (reference sequence). The CDR3 protein is CASSTVQGFGDQPQHF. The CDR3 nucleotides are TGTGCCAGCAGCACCGTCCAGGGTTTCGGCGATCAGCCCCAGCATTTT.

The J gene is TRBJ2-1, the V gene TRBV7-3, with D possibly being TRBD2 (7 bases). The CDR3 length is 14 residues. The ends were cut back, 5 bases at V and 4 bases at J, with 12 bases in the middle. Germline loops: CDR1 SGHTA, CDR2 FQGTGA. The CDR3 nucleotides are TGTGCCAGCAGCCCACAGGGAGGGTACAATGAGCAGTTCTTC. Its translation is CASSPQGGYNEQFF.

The V and J genes are TRBV5-1 and TRBJ2-1; D ambiguous. This CDR3 region has 14 residues. Trimming removed 1 base at V and 10 bases at J, with 15 bases between. In germline, CDR1 is SGHRS, CDR2 YFSETQ. CDR3 amino acids: CASSLLSDRSEQFF. CDR3 in DNA: TGCGCCAGCAGCTTGCTGAGCGACCGGTCGGAGCAGTTCTTC.

The genes are TRBV30 and TRBJ1-6; D unresolved. The V and J ends lost 1 base and 5 bases respectively, with 18 bases between them. The CDR3 has 17 amino acids. From germline, CDR1 is GTSNPN and CDR2 SVGIG (reference sequence). CDR3 in amino acids: CAWSGGPRGSDNSPLHF. For the CDR3, the DNA is TGTGCCTGGAGTGGAGGACCAAGAGGATCCGATAATTCACCCCTCCACTTT.

The gene calls are TRBV5-4 and TRBJ2-7, with TRBD1 identical over 9 bases. The V gene's germline CDR1 is SGHNT and CDR2 YYREEE (reference sequence). V dropped 0 bases and J dropped 0; count of bases not matched to a gene: 7. This CDR3 has 17 residues. The CDR3 here is CASSLGPTGGASYEQYF. In nucleotides, the CDR3 is TGTGCCAGCAGCTTGGGCCCAACAGGGGGCGCCTCCTACGAGCAGTACTTC.

This chain connects TRBV10-2 to TRBJ1-5; TRBD1 matches at 7 bases. The germline gives CDR1 WSHSY, CDR2 SAAADI. The CDR3 is made up of 15 amino acids. V lost 2 bases to trimming and J lost 2 bases; unmatched junction nucleotides: 3. CDR3 bases: TGCGCCAGCAGTGAGGGGGACAGTCGCAATCAGCCCCAGCATTTT. Translation gives CASSEGDSRNQPQHF.

The genes are TRBV4-1 and TRBJ2-7; D is perhaps TRBD2 (6 bases). Germline V lookup: CDR1 MGHRA, CDR2 YSYEKL. The V and J ends lost 2 bases and 9 bases respectively, with 17 bases between them. CDR3 size: 14 residues. CDR3 in amino acids: CASSQHREILGQYF. The CDR3 DNA reads as TGCGCCAGCAGCCAACATCGGGAGATTTTAGGGCAGTACTTC.

The chain employs TRBV5-1 and TRBJ1-1, with D possibly TRBD1 on 5 matching bases. Germline V CDR1 and CDR2: SGHRS, YFSETQ. Trimming took off 4 bases at V and 0 bases at J, with 10 bases between the two ends. The CDR3 runs 14 residues. The CDR3 nucleotides are TGCGCCAGCAGCGAAGGGACGGTGAACACTGAAGCTTTCTTT. Translation: CASSEGTVNTEAFF. The variable domain in full, with the rest retrieved from reference TRBV5-1 and TRBJ1-1, is KAGVTQTPRYLIKTRGQQVTLSCSPISGHRSVSWYQQTPGQGLQFLFEYFSETQRNKGNFPGRFSGRQFSNSRSEMNVSTLELGDSALYLCASSEGTVNTEAFFGQGTRLTVV.

This clone was seen more than once but under ten times. The chain carries TRBV7-2 and TRBJ1-1; the D gene is possibly TRBD1 (5 bases). Per germline, CDR1 SGHTA and CDR2 FQGNSA. CDR3 length: 13 residues. V was cut by 2 bases and J by 4 bases, with 8 bases left in between. The CDR3 DNA follows: TGTGCCAGCAGCTTAACCGGGGGCACTGAAGCTTTCTTT. Translated, it gives CASSLTGGTEAFF.

V usage is TRBV19 and J usage is TRBJ1-1, with TRBD1 as a possible D gene (5 bases). The CDR3 has 11 amino acids. Germline assignment: CDR1 LNHDA and CDR2 SQIVND (reference sequence). Trimming shortened V by 3 bases and J by 9 bases, and 8 bases separated the two germline ends. The CDR3 region has the DNA TGTGCCAGTAGTATTACGGGGCAAGCTTTCTTT. Translating gives CASSITGQAFF.

CDR3 sequence: CASSSMVFSGNTIYF. The CDR3 DNA reads as TGTGCCAGCAGCTCGATGGTCTTCTCTGGAAACACCATATATTTT. The J gene is TRBJ1-3, the V gene TRBV7-2, with no clear D. Trimming pared 4 bases from V and 0 bases from J, leaving 10 bases between. CDR3 length equals 15 residues. Germline lookup yields CDR1 SGHTA and CDR2 FQGNSA.

The chain uses TRBV2 and TRBJ1-2; D unclear. V lost 4 bases and J lost 8, with 11 bases in between. CDR3 length: 12 residues. The V gene's germline CDR1 is SNHLY and CDR2 FYNNEI. This CDR3 reads CASSVDRGGYTF. Written as DNA, the CDR3 is TGTGCCAGCAGTGTAGACCGTGGAGGCTACACCTTC. Complete variable domain (other parts from reference TRBV2 and TRBJ1-2): EPEVTQTPSHQVTQMGQEVILRCVPISNHLYFYWYRQILGQKVEFLVSFYNNEISEKSEIFDDQFSVERPDGSNFTLKIRSTKLEDSAMYFCASSVDRGGYTFGSGTRLTVV.

The rearrangement links TRBV14 to TRBJ2-7, with D unresolved. V lost 5 bases and J 3 bases, leaving 11 bases between the germline ends. The CDR3 has 13 residues. From germline, CDR1 is SGHDN and CDR2 FVKESK. CDR3 in amino acids: CASSYSSGYEQYF. CDR3 in DNA: TGTGCCAGCAGCTACTCTTCGGGCTACGAGCAGTACTTC. The complete variable domain, with remaining parts taken from reference TRBV14 and TRBJ2-7, reads EAGVTQFPSHSVIEKGQTVTLRCDPISGHDNLYWYRRVMGKEIKFLLHFVKESKQDESGMPNNRFLAERTGGTYSTLKVQPAELEDSGVYFCASSYSSGYEQYFGPGTRLTVT.